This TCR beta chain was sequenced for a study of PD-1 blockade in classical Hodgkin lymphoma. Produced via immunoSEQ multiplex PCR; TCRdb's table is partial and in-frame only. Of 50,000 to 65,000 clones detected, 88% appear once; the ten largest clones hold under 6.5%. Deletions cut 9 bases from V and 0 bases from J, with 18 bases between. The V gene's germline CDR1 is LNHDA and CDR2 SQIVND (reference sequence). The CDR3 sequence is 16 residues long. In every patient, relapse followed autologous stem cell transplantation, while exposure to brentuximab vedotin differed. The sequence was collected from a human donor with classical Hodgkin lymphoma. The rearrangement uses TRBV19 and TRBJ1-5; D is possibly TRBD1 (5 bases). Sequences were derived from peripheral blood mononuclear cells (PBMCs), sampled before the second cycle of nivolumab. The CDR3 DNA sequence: TGTGCCAGCAACGGCGGGGGACTATATAGCAATCAGCCCCAGCATTTT. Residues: CASNGGGLYSNQPQHF. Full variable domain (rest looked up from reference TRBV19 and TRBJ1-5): DGGITQSPKYLFRKEGQNVTLSCEQNLNHDAMYWYRQDPGQGLRLIYYSQIVNDFQKGDIAEGYSVSREKKESFPLTVTSAQKNPTAFYLCASNGGGLYSNQPQHFGDGTRLSIL.